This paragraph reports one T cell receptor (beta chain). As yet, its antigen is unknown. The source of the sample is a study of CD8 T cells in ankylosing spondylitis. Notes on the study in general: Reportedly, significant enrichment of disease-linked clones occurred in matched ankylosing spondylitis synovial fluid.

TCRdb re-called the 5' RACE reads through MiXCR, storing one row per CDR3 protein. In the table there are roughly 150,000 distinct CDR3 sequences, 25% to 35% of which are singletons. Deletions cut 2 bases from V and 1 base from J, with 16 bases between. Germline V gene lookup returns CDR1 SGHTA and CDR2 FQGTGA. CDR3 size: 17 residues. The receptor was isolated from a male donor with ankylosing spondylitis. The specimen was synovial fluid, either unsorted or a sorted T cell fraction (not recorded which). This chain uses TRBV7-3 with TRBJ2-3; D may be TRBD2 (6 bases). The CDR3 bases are TGTGCCAGCAGCTTACGGACGGGAACGGGAGGCACAGATACGCAGTATTTT. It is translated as CASSLRTGTGGTDTQYF.